The sample holds many counts of the clone carrying this T cell receptor beta chain. As for time point: before trial treatment. The data derive from a study of low-dose radiotherapy and immunotherapy resistance in tumors. Study information: Cohort 1 was given 0.5 Gy fractions every 2 weeks, 6.5 Gy in total.

Covering alpha and beta chains, TRAV- and TRBV-specific primers were used for the first-strand cDNA. TCR amplification involved 15 to 25 PCR cycles with a constant-region primer and V-primer adapter. Researchers amplified the isolated mRNA using in vitro transcription. From the reads, TCRdb called clonotypes with MiXCR, one entry per CDR3 protein. Seen here are tens of thousands of distinct CDR3 sequences, almost 25% observed once, and the top ten hold under 6.5%. Between the trimmed V and J ends, which lost 5 bases and 5 bases, there was a span of 9 bases. The length of the CDR3 is 12 residues. Per germline, CDR1 KGHSH and CDR2 LQKENI.

The genes are TRBV18 and TRBJ2-5; D unresolved. This receptor was obtained from a male donor with prostate cancer. This specimen consisted of PBMCs, obtained before treatment. The CDR3 here is CASSTLSETQYF. CDR3 bases: TGTGCCAGCTCAACCCTGTCGGAGACCCAGTACTTC.